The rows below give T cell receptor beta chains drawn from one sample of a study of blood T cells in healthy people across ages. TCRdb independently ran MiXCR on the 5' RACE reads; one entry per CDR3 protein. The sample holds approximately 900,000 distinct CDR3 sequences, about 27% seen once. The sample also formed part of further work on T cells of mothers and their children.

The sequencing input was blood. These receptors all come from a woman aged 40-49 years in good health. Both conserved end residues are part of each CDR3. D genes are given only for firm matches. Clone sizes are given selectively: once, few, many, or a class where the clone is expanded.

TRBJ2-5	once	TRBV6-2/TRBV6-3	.	CASSFIDSAQYF	TGTGCCAGCAGTTTTATCGACTCCGCCCAGTACTTC
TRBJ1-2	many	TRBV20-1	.	CSASLKGQDYGYTF	TGCAGTGCTAGTTTGAAGGGCCAGGACTATGGCTACACCTTC
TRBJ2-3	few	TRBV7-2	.	CASSFQFGGGDTQYF	TGTGCCAGCAGCTTCCAGTTCGGTGGTGGAGATACGCAGTATTTT
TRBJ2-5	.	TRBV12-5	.	CASGLTGNVRTQYF	TGTGCTAGTGGTTTGACGGGGAATGTAAGGACCCAGTACTTC
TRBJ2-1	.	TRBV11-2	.	CASSLGDRTYNEQFF	TGTGCCAGCAGCCTCGGTGACAGGACTTACAATGAGCAGTTCTTC
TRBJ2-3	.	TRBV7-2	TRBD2	CASRRLAGSTDTQYF	TGTGCCAGCAGGCGCCTAGCGGGGAGCACAGATACGCAGTATTTT
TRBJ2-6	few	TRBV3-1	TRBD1	CASSQVGTGSGANVLTF	TGTGCCAGCAGCCAAGTCGGGACAGGCTCTGGGGCCAACGTCCTGACTTTC
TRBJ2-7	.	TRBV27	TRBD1	CVSSSWTGTSYEQYF	TGTGTCAGCAGTTCCTGGACAGGGACAAGCTACGAGCAGTACTTC
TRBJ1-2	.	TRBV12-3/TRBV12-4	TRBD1	CASSARDRATLNYGYTF	TGTGCCAGCAGCGCCCGGGACAGGGCCACACTTAACTATGGCTACACCTTC
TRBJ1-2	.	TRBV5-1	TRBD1	CASSRTGNHGYTF	TGCGCCAGCAGCCGGACAGGGAACCATGGCTACACCTTC
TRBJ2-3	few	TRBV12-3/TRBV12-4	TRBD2	CAGSTSGGATDTQYF	TGTGCCGGCAGCACTAGCGGGGGGGCGACAGATACGCAGTATTTT
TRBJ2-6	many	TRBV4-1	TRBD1	CASSHPTGGVCPGANVLTF	TGCGCCAGCAGCCACCCTACAGGGGGCGTGTGTCCTGGGGCCAACGTCCTGACTTTC
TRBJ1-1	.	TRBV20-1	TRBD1	CSALGRSGGNTEAFF	TGCAGTGCTTTGGGACGGTCAGGGGGGAACACTGAAGCTTTCTTT
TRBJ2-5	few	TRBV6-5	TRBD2	CACSFSGEQETQYF	TGTGCCTGCAGTTTTAGCGGGGAGCAAGAGACCCAGTACTTC
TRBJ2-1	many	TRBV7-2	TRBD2	CASSPLAGGIGYNEQFF	TGTGCCAGCAGCCCTCTAGCGGGGGGTATAGGCTACAATGAGCAGTTCTTC
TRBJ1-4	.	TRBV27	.	CASSLVGSEKLFF	TGTGCCAGCAGTTTAGTAGGATCTGAAAAACTGTTTTTT
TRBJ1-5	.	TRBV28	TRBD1	CASRTGENQPQHF	TGTGCCAGCAGAACAGGGGAGAATCAGCCCCAGCATTTT
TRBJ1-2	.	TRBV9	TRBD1	CASSVEARGLYGYTF	TGTGCCAGCAGCGTAGAGGCCAGGGGGCTGTACGGCTACACCTTC
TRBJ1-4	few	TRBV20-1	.	CSARATQESNEKLFF	TGCAGTGCTAGAGCTACGCAGGAAAGCAATGAAAAACTGTTTTTT
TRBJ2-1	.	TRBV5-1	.	CASSLEPGRSYNEQFF	TGCGCCAGCAGCTTGGAACCCGGACGCTCCTACAATGAGCAGTTCTTC
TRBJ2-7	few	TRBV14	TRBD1	CASSHPDRGHYERYF	TGTGCCAGCAGCCACCCGGACAGGGGGCATTACGAGCGGTACTTC
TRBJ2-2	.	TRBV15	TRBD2	CATSVAGGQAGELFF	TGTGCCACCAGCGTCGCGGGGGGCCAGGCCGGGGAGCTGTTTTTT
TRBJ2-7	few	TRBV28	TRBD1	CASTHHGTAGSYEQYF	TGTGCAAGCACACATCACGGGACAGCTGGCTCCTACGAGCAGTACTTC
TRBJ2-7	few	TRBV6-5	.	CASSYGRDSSYEQYF	TGTGCCAGCAGTTACGGCCGGGACTCGTCCTACGAGCAGTACTTC
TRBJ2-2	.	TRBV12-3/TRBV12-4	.	CASSLGLLNTGELFF	TGTGCCAGCAGTTTAGGGTTACTGAACACCGGGGAGCTGTTTTTT
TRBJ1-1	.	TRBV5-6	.	CASSLFWANTEAFF	TGTGCCAGCAGCTTGTTCTGGGCGAACACTGAAGCTTTCTTT
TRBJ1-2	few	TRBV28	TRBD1	CASRPGGQGAYGYTF	TGTGCCAGCAGACCCGGCGGACAGGGAGCCTATGGCTACACCTTC
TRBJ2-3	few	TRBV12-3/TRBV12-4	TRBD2	CASSLVPSGGSGGTQYF	TGTGCCAGCAGTTTAGTCCCTAGCGGGGGGTCGGGCGGTACGCAGTATTTT
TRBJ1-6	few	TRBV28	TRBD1	CASIPAQDRGRAPLHF	TGTGCCAGCATTCCAGCACAGGACAGGGGAAGGGCACCCCTCCACTTT
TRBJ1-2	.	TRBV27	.	CASTRGAGGGGYTF	TGTGCCAGCACCCGAGGGGCGGGGGGTGGAGGCTACACCTTC
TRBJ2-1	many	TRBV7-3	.	CASSPTSGQGSYNEQFF	TGTGCCAGCAGTCCTACGAGCGGGCAGGGGTCCTACAATGAGCAGTTCTTC
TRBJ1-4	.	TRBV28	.	CASSIYRAATNEKLFF	TGTGCCAGCAGTATCTACAGGGCTGCAACTAATGAAAAACTGTTTTTT
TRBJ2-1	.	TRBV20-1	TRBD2	CSAREVRGDVNEQFF	TGCAGTGCTAGAGAGGTGCGGGGGGACGTCAATGAGCAGTTCTTC
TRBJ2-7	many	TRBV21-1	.	CASTRYEQYF	TGTGCCAGCACCCGCTACGAGCAGTACTTC
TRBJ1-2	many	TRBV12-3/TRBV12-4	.	CASGREGGSYGYTF	TGTGCCAGCGGTCGGGAGGGAGGTTCCTATGGCTACACCTTC
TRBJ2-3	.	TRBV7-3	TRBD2	CASSLLAGGPGDTQYF	TGTGCCAGCAGCTTACTAGCGGGGGGGCCGGGTGATACGCAGTATTTT
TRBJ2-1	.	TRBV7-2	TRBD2	CANSLPTSGGAGSYNEQFF	TGTGCCAACAGCCTGCCGACTAGCGGGGGGGCTGGTTCGTACAATGAGCAGTTCTTC
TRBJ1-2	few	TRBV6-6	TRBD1	CASRSTGEGHGYTF	TGTGCCAGCAGGTCGACAGGGGAGGGTCATGGCTACACCTTC
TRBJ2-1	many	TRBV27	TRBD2	CASSRSGTSGGRNEQFF	TGTGCCAGCAGTAGATCCGGGACTAGCGGGGGGAGAAATGAGCAGTTCTTC
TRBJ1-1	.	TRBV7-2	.	CASSLDSGTEAFF	TGTGCCAGCAGCTTAGATTCGGGAACTGAAGCTTTCTTT
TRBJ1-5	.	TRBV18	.	CASSPRAGTPQHF	TGTGCCAGCTCACCGAGGGCCGGGACGCCCCAGCATTTT
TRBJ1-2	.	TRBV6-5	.	CASSHDREAYGYTF	TGTGCCAGCAGTCACGACCGGGAAGCCTATGGCTACACCTTC
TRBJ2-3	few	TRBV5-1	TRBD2	CASSRTSGASTDTQYF	TGCGCCAGCAGTCGGACTAGCGGGGCTAGCACAGATACGCAGTATTTT
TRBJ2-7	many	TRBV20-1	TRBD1	CSAIDGQGVDEQYF	TGCAGTGCTATAGACGGACAGGGGGTAGACGAGCAGTACTTC
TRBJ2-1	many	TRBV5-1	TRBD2	CASTSASGSNEQFF	TGCGCCAGCACATCGGCTAGCGGGAGCAATGAGCAGTTCTTC
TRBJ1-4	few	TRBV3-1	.	CASSQDRASEKLFF	TGTGCCAGCAGCCAAGATCGGGCATCCGAAAAACTGTTTTTT
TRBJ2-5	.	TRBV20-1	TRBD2	CSARDGVAGVGQETQYF	TGCAGTGCTAGAGATGGAGTAGCGGGAGTAGGACAGGAGACCCAGTACTTC
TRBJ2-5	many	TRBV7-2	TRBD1	CASTLPGQGETQYF	TGTGCCAGCACCCTCCCGGGACAGGGGGAGACCCAGTACTTC
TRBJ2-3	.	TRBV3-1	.	CASSPAGWLAITDTQYF	TGTGCCAGCAGCCCGGCCGGCTGGCTAGCGATCACAGATACGCAGTATTTT